Listed here are 18 T cell receptor beta chains from one sample, sequenced in a study of blood T cell repertoires in COVID-19. Using immunoSEQ multiplex PCR, the repertoire was profiled, and TCRdb retains in-frame clones only, with some absent. The sample has roughly 200,000 clones, approximately 88% seen once; the top ten hold 6.5% to 8.5%. Sequencing was carried out using peripheral blood. The receptors here all came from a woman aged 40 to 50 with COVID-19, enrolled during active disease.

This clone was detected a few times. The chain carries TRBV2 and TRBJ2-1, with TRBD2 matching 11 bases. This CDR3 contains 15 residues. The V and J ends lost 8 bases and 7 bases, in that order; junction bases with no gene match: 10. The germline CDR1 and CDR2 sequences are SNHLY and FYNNEI. This chain's CDR3 is CASRGLAGGLNEQFF. The CDR3, as DNA: TGTGCCAGCCGGGGGTTAGCGGGAGGGCTGAATGAGCAGTTCTTC.

The chain joins TRBV27 to TRBJ2-1; the D gene is possibly TRBD2 (5 bases). Deletions cut 3 bases from V and 4 bases from J, with 10 bases between. The CDR3 consists of 14 residues. Germline V gene sequence: CDR1 MNHEY, CDR2 SMNVEV (reference sequence). CDR3: CASSFGSPYNEQFF. The DNA of the CDR3 is TGTGCCAGCAGTTTTGGGAGTCCATACAATGAGCAGTTCTTC.

CDR3 amino acids: CATSDGAGAPNQPQHF. The CDR3 bases are TGTGCCACCAGTGATGGAGCAGGGGCCCCCAATCAGCCCCAGCATTTT. The chain uses TRBV24-1 and TRBJ1-5; the D gene is possibly TRBD1 (6 bases). V was pared by 3 bases and J by 3 bases, with 14 bases between. The CDR3 loop spans 16 amino acids. Germline CDR1 KGHDR, CDR2 SFDVKD.

This sequence joins TRBV27 and TRBJ2-7; unclear D gene. Trimming removed 4 bases at V and 0 bases at J, with 13 bases between. The CDR3 has 15 residues. CDR1 MNHEY and CDR2 SMNVEV come from the germline V gene (reference sequence). The CDR3: CASSSPLLSSYEQYF. CDR3 nucleotides: TGTGCCAGCAGTTCACCCCTCCTTAGCTCCTACGAGCAGTACTTC.

As DNA, the CDR3 is TGTGCCAGCAGTCCAGAATCAGGAGGTTTCGGCCAGCCCCAGCATTTT. This encodes CASSPESGGFGQPQHF. This rearrangement joins TRBV6-4 to TRBJ1-5, with unresolved D. Trimming removed 5 bases at V and 7 bases at J, with 21 bases between. There are 16 residues in the CDR3. Germline V CDR1 and CDR2: MRHNA, SNTAGT.

The chain joins TRBV29-1 to TRBJ1-1; TRBD1 might be the D (5 bases). Germline V gene sequence: CDR1 SQVTM, CDR2 ANQGSEA. Trimming cost V 7 bases and J 4 bases, with 16 bases left between them. There are 13 residues in the CDR3. In nucleotides, the CDR3 is TGCAGCGGGCGTCGGGGGACGGGCACTGAAGCTTTCTTT. Protein: CSGRRGTGTEAFF. The full variable domain, with the rest looked up from reference TRBV29-1 and TRBJ1-1, is SAVISQKPSRDICQRGTSLTIQCQVDSQVTMMFWYRQQPGQSLTLIATANQGSEATYESGFVIDKFPISRPNLTFSTLTVSNMSPEDSSIYLCSGRRGTGTEAFFGQGTRLTVV.

The rearrangement links TRBV4-1 to TRBJ2-5, with D possibly TRBD2 on 5 matching bases. The CDR3 spans 13 residues. V lost 1 base to trimming and J lost 5 bases, with 8 bases between them. The germline V gene encodes CDR1 MGHRA and CDR2 YSYEKL. The CDR3 DNA is TGCGCCAGCAGCCAAGCGAGAGGGGAGACCCAGTACTTC. Its protein is CASSQARGETQYF.

This clone was observed a few times. The gene calls are TRBV10-3 and TRBJ2-7, with 13 bases aligning to TRBD2. This CDR3 comprises 15 residues. Losses at the gene ends were 3 bases for V and 7 bases for J; bases not matched to a gene: 6. Looked up from germline, CDR1 is ENHRY and CDR2 is SYGVKD. CDR3 sequence: CAISEGLAGALEQYF. The DNA for the CDR3 is TGTGCCATCAGTGAAGGACTAGCGGGAGCGCTGGAGCAGTACTTC.

This rearrangement joins TRBV5-8 to TRBJ1-6, with D possibly being TRBD1 (5 bases). The CDR3 is made up of 17 amino acids. Trimming stripped 3 bases from V and 7 bases from J, with 20 bases between. Germline values: CDR1 SGHTS, CDR2 YDEGEE. The CDR3 loop is CASSSVMWGLLNSPLHF. The DNA for the CDR3 is TGTGCCAGCAGCTCGGTCATGTGGGGCCTACTAAATTCACCCCTCCACTTT. The entire variable domain, with the rest obtained from reference TRBV5-8 and TRBJ1-6, is as follows: EAGVTQSPTHLIKTRGQQATLRCSPISGHTSVYWYQQALGLGLQFLLWYDEGEERNRGNFPPRFSGRQFPNYSSELNVNALELEDSALYLCASSSVMWGLLNSPLHFGNGTRLTVT.

The chain uses TRBV5-4 and TRBJ2-5; TRBD2 might be the D (6 bases). The CDR3 has 14 residues. The germline CDR1 and CDR2 sequences are SGHNT and YYREEE (reference sequence). V shed 3 bases and J shed 1 base, with 10 bases lying between them. In DNA, the CDR3 is TGTGCCAGCAGCTCCGGGACTTTCCAAGAGACCCAGTACTTC. This gives the protein CASSSGTFQETQYF.

V usage is TRBV7-9 and J usage is TRBJ2-5; D is undetermined. The CDR3 spans 15 residues. Trimming stripped 0 bases from V and 1 base from J, with 9 bases between. Germline CDR1 SEHNR, CDR2 FQNEAQ (reference sequence). The CDR3 spells CASSLAAIFQETQYF. The CDR3 bases are TGTGCCAGCAGCTTAGCGGCAATATTCCAAGAGACCCAGTACTTC.

This chain connects TRBV7-3 to TRBJ1-4; 8 bases are a match to TRBD1. Germline loops: CDR1 SGHTA, CDR2 FQGTGA. Trimming cost V 5 bases and J 8 bases; bases outside gene matches: 10. CDR3 length: 15 amino acids. The CDR3 DNA reads TGTGCCAGCAGCCCACTAACAGGGGGGCTAGAAAAACTGTTTTTT. Translated: CASSPLTGGLEKLFF.

The V gene is TRBV9, the J gene TRBJ2-3, with unresolved D. V lost 2 bases and J lost 0, with 4 bases in between. The CDR3 consists of 13 residues. Germline loops: CDR1 SGDLS, CDR2 YYNGEE. CDR3 loop: CASSVLSTDTQYF. The CDR3 coding sequence is TGTGCCAGCAGCGTCCTTAGCACAGATACGCAGTATTTT.

The J gene is TRBJ1-5, the V gene TRBV7-3; D uncertain. The germline V and J ends were trimmed by 5 bases and 3 bases, with 11 bases remaining between them. CDR1 SGHTA and CDR2 FQGTGA come from the germline V gene. This CDR3 comprises 14 residues. The CDR3 region is CASSLSGYNQPQHF. CDR3 nucleotides: TGTGCCAGCAGCCTTTCAGGCTACAATCAGCCCCAGCATTTT.

The genes are TRBV6-5 and TRBJ2-5; a possible D gene is TRBD1 (7 bases). Germline V gene lookup returns CDR1 MNHEY and CDR2 SVGAGI. CDR3 length equals 13 residues. Trimming pared 5 bases from V and 5 bases from J, leaving 12 bases between. CDR3 residues: CASSTRGVETQYF. DNA for the CDR3: TGTGCCAGCAGTACCAGGGGGGTGGAGACCCAGTACTTC.

V and J are TRBV4-1 and TRBJ2-5, with 7 bases fitting TRBD2. Germline assignment: CDR1 MGHRA and CDR2 YSYEKL. The CDR3 consists of 15 residues. The V and J ends lost 0 bases and 1 base, in that order; junction bases with no gene match: 2. The DNA of the CDR3 is TGCGCCAGCAGCCAAGACGGGGGGTTCCAAGAGACCCAGTACTTC. Residues: CASSQDGGFQETQYF.

The rearrangement joins TRBV27 to TRBJ2-3; tentative D call: TRBD2 (6 bases). The V end lost 9 bases, the J end lost 9 bases, and 25 bases lay between the germline ends. There are 15 residues in the CDR3. Germline V lookup: CDR1 MNHEY, CDR2 SMNVEV (reference sequence). The CDR3 nucleotides are TGTGCCAGGGATCTGTGGACTAAGGATAGGATAACGCAGTATTTT. This encodes CARDLWTKDRITQYF.

The chain employs TRBV15 and TRBJ1-2, with TRBD1 identical over 9 bases. The CDR3 totals 17 residues. The V segment lost 5 bases and the J segment 5 bases; nucleotides outside the gene matches: 15. Germline V gene sequence: CDR1 LNHNV, CDR2 YYDKDF (reference sequence). The CDR3 coding sequence is TGTGCCACCAGCCCAGGGACAGGGAGAGACCCTTCTTATGGCTACACCTTC. Translating gives CATSPGTGRDPSYGYTF.